Below, 10 T cell receptor beta chains from the same sample are listed, as sequenced in a study of cytomegalovirus exposure and HLA in healthy donors. Amplification used 60 Vbeta primers and 13 Jbeta primers. Clones were sequenced by immunoSEQ multiplex PCR, and TCRdb holds only the in-frame ones, with some missing. This sample has 200,000 to 250,000 clones, with 78% found just once. Material for sequencing was PBMCs. These receptors originate from a boy aged 5 to 17 in good health and CMV-seronegative.

The chain links TRBV19 to TRBJ2-7; TRBD2 aligns across 7 bases. The CDR3 runs to 12 residues. Germline-derived CDR1 and CDR2 are LNHDA and SQIVND (reference sequence). The J segment lost 7 bases and the V segment lost 8 bases, leaving 8 bases of the junction unmatched. The CDR3 DNA is TGTGCCAGTGGCCGTGGTAGCGGGGAGCAGTACTTC. Its protein product is CASGRGSGEQYF.

The chain has TRBV19 and TRBJ2-1; 11 positions match TRBD1. V dropped 7 bases and J dropped 4; count of bases not matched to a gene: 6. Germline CDR1 and CDR2: LNHDA and SQIVND (reference sequence). The CDR3 contains 15 residues. CDR3 DNA: TGTGCCAGTACCAAAGGACAGGGGGCTTACAATGAGCAGTTCTTC. It specifies CASTKGQGAYNEQFF.

The CDR3 spells CASSLSGPNSYGYTF. Written as DNA, the CDR3 is TGTGCCAGCAGCTTATCCGGTCCTAATAGCTATGGCTACACCTTC. V gene TRBV7-9 combines with J gene TRBJ1-2; D is uncertain. CDR1 is SEHNR, CDR2 FQNEAQ, per germline (reference sequence). This CDR3 spans 15 amino acids. V lost 2 bases to trimming and J lost 4 bases, with 14 bases between them.

The chain combines TRBV30 with TRBJ2-7, with 7 bases aligning to TRBD2. V trimming: 0 bases; J trimming: 0 bases; junction bases outside the gene matches: 2. The CDR3 has 14 residues. CDR1 GTSNPN and CDR2 SVGIG come from the germline V gene (reference sequence). The CDR3 DNA reads as TGTGCCTGGAGTGTATGGGACTACTCCTACGAGCAGTACTTC. The encoded protein is CAWSVWDYSYEQYF.

This clone was recorded once. The chain carries TRBV6-1 and TRBJ1-1; D gene unclear. The germline CDR1 and CDR2 sequences are MNHNS and SASEGT. Deletions cut 5 bases from V and 7 bases from J, with 17 bases between. The CDR3 is made up of 14 amino acids. The CDR3 DNA reads as TGTGCCAGCAGTAACATCAGGACGGGAGGTGAAGCTTTCTTT. Protein product: CASSNIRTGGEAFF.

This clone appeared once. The DNA of the CDR3 is TGCGCCAGCAGCTTGGTCGGACTAGCTCAAGAGACCCAGTACTTC. Its protein product is CASSLVGLAQETQYF. The chain is built from TRBV5-1 and TRBJ2-5, with 8 nucleotides matching TRBD2. With 0 bases clipped from V and 2 bases from J, the junction kept 3 bases outside the gene matches. This CDR3 is 15 amino acids long. The V gene's germline CDR1 is SGHRS and CDR2 YFSETQ.

This chain uses TRBV10-2 with TRBJ2-3; D ambiguous. The CDR3 has 13 amino acids. Germline lookup yields CDR1 WSHSY and CDR2 SAAADI. The germline V and J ends were trimmed by 0 bases and 5 bases, with 6 bases remaining between them. CDR3 region: CASSESALDTQYF. CDR3 coding DNA: TGCGCCAGCAGTGAGTCGGCCCTAGATACGCAGTATTTT.

This chain connects TRBV9 to TRBJ1-2; D gene ambiguous. CDR1 and CDR2 (germline): SGDLS, YYNGEE. The germline V and J ends were trimmed by 0 bases and 6 bases, with 15 bases remaining between them. The CDR3 runs to 15 residues. The CDR3 coding sequence is TGTGCCAGCAGCGTAGGGGCGGGGAGTCGGGATGGCTACACCTTC. It yields the protein CASSVGAGSRDGYTF.

The genes are TRBV2 and TRBJ2-2; TRBD2 aligns across 13 bases. Germline V gene sequence: CDR1 SNHLY, CDR2 FYNNEI. The length of the CDR3 is 15 residues. J lost 5 bases, V lost 6 bases, and 3 bases had no gene match. The CDR3 loop is CASRGLAGRTGELFF. The CDR3 nucleotides read TGTGCCAGCAGGGGACTAGCGGGACGAACCGGGGAGCTGTTTTTT.

This chain links TRBV11-2 with TRBJ1-5, with 9 bases lining up with TRBD1. The CDR3 loop spans 15 amino acids. The trim removed 4 bases at V and 6 bases at J, leaving 7 bases unmatched. The germline CDR1 and CDR2 sequences are SGHAT and FQNNGV. DNA for the CDR3: TGTGCCAGCAGCTCAGGACAGGGGCTGAGTCAGCCCCAGCATTTT. Translating it yields CASSSGQGLSQPQHF.